This TCR beta chain was captured in a study of blood T cell repertoires in COVID-19. Across the whole study: Sites in the United States, Italy and Spain provided acute and convalescent COVID-19 samples. The analysed material was cDNA or gDNA that came from T cells, B-cell-depleted T cells, or PBMCs.

CDR3 length: 16 residues. The V end lost 6 bases, the J end lost 0 bases, and 17 bases lay between the germline ends. Germline assignment: CDR1 ENHRY and CDR2 SYGVKD. Seattle patient enrollment occurred during active infection, with longitudinal follow-up thereafter. Assay: immunoSEQ multiplex PCR; the TCRdb copy retains only in-frame clones and omits some. The sample lists 100,000 to 150,000 clones, approximately 86% occurring once. This TCR derives from a woman in her 70s with COVID-19, enrolled during active disease. The chain is built from TRBV10-3 and TRBJ1-2; D gene ambiguous. Sequencing was carried out using peripheral blood. CDR3 sequence: CAISDPLRATNYGYTF. In nucleotides, the CDR3 is TGTGCCATCAGCGACCCATTGAGAGCGACTAACTATGGCTACACCTTC.